Following are 13 T cell receptor beta chains from one sample sequenced in a study of CD8 T cells in Susac syndrome. RNA in amounts of roughly 0.5 to 1 ug was reverse transcribed with random hexamers. Each CDR3 protein gets one entry after TCRdb re-called the immunoSEQ multiplex PCR reads with MiXCR. The sample lists some 120,000 distinct CDR3 sequences, roughly 94% occurring once. The sequenced material came from CD4+ T cells from PBMCs. Receptors originate from a human donor with multiple sclerosis.

This clonotype was seen a single time. The chain recombines TRBV20-1 with TRBJ2-7, with D perhaps TRBD2 (6 bases). V lost 0 bases, J lost 4 bases, and 16 bases lay in between. CDR3 length: 15 residues. Per the germline V gene, CDR1 is DFQATT and CDR2 is SNEGSKA (reference sequence). The CDR3 loop reads CSARDPRESPYEQYF. The CDR3 DNA sequence: TGCAGTGCTAGAGATCCCCGGGAGTCCCCGTACGAGCAGTACTTC.

The rearrangement joins TRBV7-2 to TRBJ2-3; D uncertain. V gave up 3 bases and J gave up 4 bases, with 11 bases separating them. CDR3 length equals 14 residues. CDR1 and CDR2 from the germline V gene are SGHTA and FQGNSA. The CDR3: CASSFPGRADTQYF. As DNA, the CDR3 is TGTGCCAGCAGCTTTCCCGGACGAGCAGATACGCAGTATTTT.

The chain uses TRBV5-4 and TRBJ2-5; no reliable D call. The CDR3 covers 15 residues. Trimming left V 6 bases short and J 0 bases short, with 15 bases between. CDR1 and CDR2 from the germline V gene are SGHNT and YYREEE (reference sequence). The chain's CDR3 is CASNDKKGYQETQYF. CDR3 nucleotides: TGTGCCAGCAACGACAAAAAAGGCTACCAAGAGACCCAGTACTTC. Using reference TRBV5-4 and TRBJ2-5 for the parts outside the CDR3, the full variable domain is ETGVTQSPTHLIKTRGQQVTLRCSSQSGHNTVSWYQQALGQGPQFIFQYYREEENGRGNFPPRFSGLQFPNYSSELNVNALELDDSALYLCASNDKKGYQETQYFGPGTRLLVL.

The chain uses TRBV29-1 and TRBJ1-1; D gene ambiguous. Germline V CDR1 and CDR2: SQVTM, ANQGSEA. V gave up 3 bases and J gave up 10 bases, with 12 bases separating them. The CDR3 has 11 residues. CDR3 bases: TGCAGCGTTGATTTTGGCGGGCCAGCTTTCTTT. It specifies CSVDFGGPAFF.

In its sample, this clonotype was seen once. J is TRBJ2-3 and V is TRBV10-3, with a tentative D call TRBD2 (7 bases). The V end lost 2 bases, the J end lost 4 bases, and 22 bases lay between the germline ends. Germline V gene sequence: CDR1 ENHRY, CDR2 SYGVKD. CDR3 length: 18 amino acids. CDR3 coding DNA: TGTGCCATCAGTGAGAACCTCAGGGGAGCGGGAATGCCAGATACGCAGTATTTT. The encoded protein is CAISENLRGAGMPDTQYF.

The chain is built from TRBV5-6 and TRBJ2-7; D not resolved. The CDR3 sequence is 12 residues long. Germline V gene data show CDR1 as SGHDT and CDR2 as YYEEEE. The V end was cut by 4 bases, the J end by 6 bases, with 11 bases between. CDR3 amino acids: CASSASAAEQYF. The CDR3 DNA reads TGTGCCAGCAGCGCGTCCGCGGCCGAGCAGTACTTC.

V usage is TRBV6-5 and J usage is TRBJ1-1, with 10 positions matching TRBD1. CDR1 is MNHEY, CDR2 SVGAGI, per germline. J was trimmed by 10 bases and V by 3 bases; bases with no gene match: 5. The CDR3 has 13 residues. CDR3 residues: CASSYGQGERAFF. The CDR3, as DNA: TGTGCCAGCAGTTATGGACAGGGGGAAAGAGCTTTCTTT.

This rearrangement joins TRBV5-1 to TRBJ1-1; 7 bases map to TRBD1. This CDR3 is 13 amino acids long. Looked up from germline, CDR1 is SGHRS and CDR2 is YFSETQ. V shed 2 bases and J 8 bases; nucleotides not matched to a gene: 6. The CDR3 DNA reads as TGCGCCAGCAGCTTACAGGGGCCGGGGGAAGCTTTCTTT. It codes for CASSLQGPGEAFF.

V gene TRBV6-5 combines with J gene TRBJ1-2; 11 nucleotides align to TRBD1. Per the germline V gene, CDR1 is MNHEY and CDR2 is SVGAGI. The CDR3 runs to 15 residues. V was clipped by 2 bases and J by 4 bases; unmatched bases: 3. The CDR3 here is CASSYVGTGGYGYTF. Written as DNA, the CDR3 is TGTGCCAGCAGTTACGTCGGGACAGGGGGCTATGGCTACACCTTC.

V and J are TRBV30 and TRBJ2-2; no clear D. Germline V gives CDR1 GTSNPN, CDR2 SVGIG (reference sequence). The length of the CDR3 is 13 residues. Trimming removed 0 bases at V and 3 bases at J, with 5 bases between. The CDR3 DNA sequence: TGTGCCTGGAGTGTTCGGGACACCGGGGAGCTGTTTTTT. It codes for CAWSVRDTGELFF.

The chain recombines TRBV10-2 with TRBJ2-3; D remains ambiguous. Germline V CDR1 and CDR2: WSHSY, SAAADI. V was cut by 5 bases and J by 4 bases, with 7 bases left in between. CDR3 length: 12 residues. In DNA, the CDR3 is TGCGCCAGCAGTAGAGAGGCAGATACGCAGTATTTT. This gives the protein CASSREADTQYF.

This chain joins TRBV12-5 and TRBJ2-1; tentatively, D is TRBD1 (6 bases). The CDR3 is made up of 15 amino acids. Trimming cost V 1 base and J 4 bases, with 11 bases left between them. Germline V gene sequence: CDR1 LGHNT, CDR2 FRNRAP. The CDR3 DNA reads TGTGCTAGTGGTTTGGCCTGGGACAATTACAATGAGCAGTTCTTC. Translating it yields CASGLAWDNYNEQFF.

This sequence joins TRBV6-5 and TRBJ2-1; 8 nucleotides match TRBD2. V was pared by 2 bases and J by 3 bases, with 6 bases of the junction left unmatched. Germline V lookup: CDR1 MNHEY, CDR2 SVGAGI. The CDR3 loop spans 16 amino acids. The CDR3 nucleotides are TGTGCCAGCAGTTACGGAGGCAGCGGGAGCTACAATGAGCAGTTCTTC. Residues: CASSYGGSGSYNEQFF.